Following are 24 T cell receptor beta chains from one sample sequenced in a study of blood T cell repertoires in COVID-19. The table came from immunoSEQ multiplex PCR; TCRdb's copy has only in-frame clones and leaves some out. This table has 200,000 or so clones, around 86% appearing once. The sample taken for sequencing was peripheral blood. The receptors come from a man aged 55 to 70 who had recovered from COVID-19.

The chain recombines TRBV19 with TRBJ2-5; 8 bases agree with TRBD1. J was trimmed by 9 bases and V by 7 bases; bases with no gene match: 4. CDR1 and CDR2 from the germline V gene are LNHDA and SQIVND (reference sequence). The CDR3 covers 11 residues. The CDR3 DNA reads TGTGCCAGTACCGAACAGGGGGCCCAGTACTTC. This gives the protein CASTEQGAQYF.

This clone has just one count. The chain uses TRBV5-1 and TRBJ2-3; 8 nucleotides align to TRBD2. The CDR3 is 17 amino acids. The ends lost 0 bases at V and 1 base at J; junction bases unmatched: 7. Germline-derived CDR1 and CDR2 are SGHRS and YFSETQ. The CDR3 nucleotides are TGCGCCAGCAGCTTGGCACGGGGGGGAGATGGCACAGATACGCAGTATTTT. This codes for CASSLARGGDGTDTQYF.

The chain is built from TRBV7-3 and TRBJ2-3; 8 bases agree with TRBD2. Germline V gene data show CDR1 as SGHTA and CDR2 as FQGTGA. This CDR3 has 17 amino acids. The trim removed 1 base at V and 3 bases at J, leaving 9 bases unmatched. The CDR3 bases are TGTGCCAGCAGCTTAAGGGCCCGGGAGGGACGGACAGATACGCAGTATTTT. Translating it yields CASSLRAREGRTDTQYF. Full variable domain (remainder filled in from reference TRBV7-3 and TRBJ2-3): GAGVSQTPSNKVTEKGKYVELRCDPISGHTALYWYRQSLGQGPEFLIYFQGTGAADDSGLPNDRFFAVRPEGSVSTLKIQRTERGDSAVYLCASSLRAREGRTDTQYFGPGTRLTVL.

The chain employs TRBV28 and TRBJ2-7; D perhaps matches TRBD2 (6 bases). The CDR3 runs to 16 residues. Germline loops: CDR1 MDHEN, CDR2 SYDVKM. Trimming stripped 0 bases from V and 3 bases from J, with 15 bases between. The CDR3 nucleotides read TGTGCCAGCAGTTTATGGGGGCAGGGAGGCCTCTACGAGCAGTACTTC. Residues: CASSLWGQGGLYEQYF.

Sample share makes this clone medium-sized. The chain couples TRBV7-3 to TRBJ1-2, with 9 positions matching TRBD1. CDR3 length: 14 residues. J was trimmed by 4 bases and V by 5 bases; bases with no gene match: 5. Germline V gene sequence: CDR1 SGHTA, CDR2 FQGTGA. CDR3 DNA: TGTGCCAGCAGCCCCCAGGGACAGGGCTATGGCTACACCTTC. This gives the protein CASSPQGQGYGYTF.

This clone showed up just once. This chain joins TRBV19 and TRBJ2-6, with D unresolved. Per the germline V gene, CDR1 is LNHDA and CDR2 is SQIVND (reference sequence). Trimming removed 10 bases from V and 0 bases from J, with 10 bases in between. CDR3 size: 14 residues. The CDR3 DNA reads TGTGCCACAATGCTGAGCTCTGGGGCCAACGTCCTGACTTTC. It codes for CATMLSSGANVLTF. Full variable domain (outside the CDR3, taken from reference TRBV19 and TRBJ2-6): DGGITQSPKYLFRKEGQNVTLSCEQNLNHDAMYWYRQDPGQGLRLIYYSQIVNDFQKGDIAEGYSVSREKKESFPLTVTSAQKNPTAFYLCATMLSSGANVLTFGAGSRLTVL.

The gene calls are TRBV10-3 and TRBJ1-4; D possibly corresponds to TRBD1 (6 bases). CDR1 is ENHRY, CDR2 SYGVKD, per germline. The CDR3 is 17 amino acids. V was shortened by 0 bases and J by 0 bases, with 11 bases between the two germline ends. CDR3: CAISESRTVATNEKLFF. CDR3 nucleotides: TGTGCCATCAGTGAGTCGAGGACAGTTGCAACTAATGAAAAACTGTTTTTT.

This clone was found once. The chain carries TRBV18 and TRBJ2-7, with D possibly TRBD1 on 6 matching bases. The V end lost 5 bases, the J end lost 3 bases, and 14 bases lay between the germline ends. This CDR3 comprises 14 residues. Looked up from germline, CDR1 is KGHSH and CDR2 is LQKENI. CDR3 protein: CASSEGVPSYEQYF. The CDR3 region has the DNA TGTGCCAGCTCAGAGGGGGTTCCAAGCTACGAGCAGTACTTC.

The chain carries TRBV4-3 and TRBJ2-1; TRBD1 might be the D (5 bases). The CDR3 runs 13 residues. Per the germline V gene, CDR1 is LGHNA and CDR2 is YSLEER. The V and J ends lost 3 bases and 7 bases respectively, with 10 bases between them. The CDR3 loop is CASSHPDRNEQFF. DNA of the CDR3: TGCGCCAGCAGCCACCCTGACAGAAATGAGCAGTTCTTC.

This rearrangement joins TRBV5-1 to TRBJ2-7; 7 bases agree with TRBD2. V lost 4 bases and J lost 0; bases outside the gene matches: 7. Germline loops: CDR1 SGHRS, CDR2 YFSETQ. The CDR3 spans 15 residues. This chain's CDR3 is CASSRGTTISYEQYF. CDR3 DNA sequence: TGCGCCAGCAGCCGGGGGACTACCATCTCCTACGAGCAGTACTTC.

On this clone itself: In the same sample, other DNA sequences code for this CDR3. The CDR3 spells CASSLQGNYGYTF. CDR3 sequence (DNA): TGTGCCAGCAGTCTACAGGGTAACTATGGCTACACCTTC. This chain links TRBV6-5 with TRBJ1-2; tentatively, D is TRBD1 (6 bases). This CDR3 spans 13 amino acids. V dropped 5 bases and J dropped 1 base, with 8 bases sitting between them. The germline gives CDR1 MNHEY, CDR2 SVGAGI.

The rearrangement uses TRBV4-3 and TRBJ2-5, with a possible D match to TRBD1 (6 bases). The CDR3 is 16 amino acids. Germline loops: CDR1 LGHNA, CDR2 YSLEER. V was trimmed by 0 bases and J by 3 bases, leaving 14 bases between them. CDR3 in amino acids: CASSQDPGVREETQYF. CDR3 nucleotide sequence: TGCGCCAGCAGCCAAGATCCAGGGGTTAGAGAAGAGACCCAGTACTTC.

The chain uses TRBV6-6 and TRBJ2-1, with 12 bases aligning to TRBD2. The CDR3 is 19 amino acids. Germline V gives CDR1 MNHNY, CDR2 SVGAGI (reference sequence). V was pared by 5 bases and J by 3 bases, with 14 bases of the junction left unmatched. The CDR3, as DNA: TGTGCCAGCAGTCGAACAGGGGCTAGCGGGAGGGCCGTCTACAATGAGCAGTTCTTC. Amino acid sequence: CASSRTGASGRAVYNEQFF.

This chain joins TRBV30 and TRBJ2-1; TRBD2 matches 7 bases. Trimming removed 4 bases from V and 7 bases from J; junction bases left unmatched: 4. The CDR3 extends over 12 amino acids. Germline loops: CDR1 GTSNPN, CDR2 SVGIG (reference sequence). The DNA for the CDR3 is TGTGCCTGGACTGGCGGGGGAAATGAGCAGTTCTTC. Translating gives CAWTGGGNEQFF.

This rearrangement joins TRBV2 to TRBJ2-6, with a possible D match to TRBD1 (6 bases). Trimming cost V 6 bases and J 2 bases, with 17 bases left between them. The CDR3 contains 17 residues. The germline V gene encodes CDR1 SNHLY and CDR2 FYNNEI. The CDR3 nucleotides are TGTGCCAGCAGACCGGGACAAGGGGCGGCTGGGGCCAACGTCCTGACTTTC. The encoded protein is CASRPGQGAAGANVLTF.

A few counts support this clone. This chain links TRBV29-1 with TRBJ1-4; D gene unclear. The germline V gene encodes CDR1 SQVTM and CDR2 ANQGSEA. V lost 4 bases to trimming and J lost 0 bases, with 9 bases between them. There are 14 residues in the CDR3. The CDR3 DNA reads as TGCAGCGTTGGGGAGCCACCAACTAATGAAAAACTGTTTTTT. It codes for CSVGEPPTNEKLFF.

The CDR3 nucleotides read TGTGCCAGCTCACCTCCGGGACAGGGGTCCTTTGGCTACACCTTC. Translating gives CASSPPGQGSFGYTF. This chain joins TRBV18 and TRBJ1-2; 10 nucleotides agree with TRBD1. The CDR3 extends over 15 amino acids. J was trimmed by 7 bases and V by 3 bases; bases with no gene match: 8. Per the germline V gene, CDR1 is KGHSH and CDR2 is LQKENI.

The rearrangement joins TRBV19 to TRBJ1-5; D unresolved. CDR3 length: 13 residues. Germline loops: CDR1 LNHDA, CDR2 SQIVND (reference sequence). With 0 bases removed from V and 5 bases from J, the gap between germline ends came to 5 bases. The CDR3 nucleotides are TGTGCCAGTAGTATAGATCGGGATCAGCCCCAGCATTTT. Its translation: CASSIDRDQPQHF. Drawing the rest from reference TRBV19 and TRBJ1-5, the complete variable domain is DGGITQSPKYLFRKEGQNVTLSCEQNLNHDAMYWYRQDPGQGLRLIYYSQIVNDFQKGDIAEGYSVSREKKESFPLTVTSAQKNPTAFYLCASSIDRDQPQHFGDGTRLSIL.

This clone has only one observation. This sequence joins TRBV13 and TRBJ2-7; 7 nucleotides match TRBD2. Trimming cost V 3 bases and J 6 bases; bases outside gene matches: 8. This CDR3 contains 14 residues. Germline V gives CDR1 PRHDT, CDR2 FYEKMQ (reference sequence). CDR3 DNA: TGTGCCAGCAGCTTGGCTAGCGGAATTGGCGAGCAGTACTTC. This codes for CASSLASGIGEQYF.

The chain is built from TRBV29-1 and TRBJ1-2; D might be TRBD1 (5 bases). This CDR3 region has 13 residues. Per the germline V gene, CDR1 is SQVTM and CDR2 is ANQGSEA. The V end was cut by 1 base, the J end by 1 base, with 7 bases between. CDR3 in DNA: TGCAGCGTTGAAGCGACAGTTAACTATGGCTACACCTTC. It yields the protein CSVEATVNYGYTF.

The V gene is TRBV7-2, the J gene TRBJ1-4; D unresolved. Trimming pared 2 bases from V and 3 bases from J, leaving 4 bases between. The CDR3 consists of 13 residues. In germline, CDR1 is SGHTA, CDR2 FQGNSA. The CDR3 bases are TGTGCCAGCAGCTTACCCGCTAATGAAAAACTGTTTTTT. Its protein is CASSLPANEKLFF.

The V call is TRBV5-1, the J call TRBJ1-5; TRBD1 might be the D (5 bases). V lost 4 bases and J lost 0, with 11 bases in between. Germline assignment: CDR1 SGHRS and CDR2 YFSETQ. CDR3 length: 15 amino acids. CDR3 sequence (DNA): TGCGCCAGCAGCCAGGACGGACATAGCAATCAGCCCCAGCATTTT. This codes for CASSQDGHSNQPQHF.

The rearrangement links TRBV7-9 to TRBJ2-7; perhaps TRBD1 as D (5 bases). Germline V gives CDR1 SEHNR, CDR2 FQNEAQ (reference sequence). Trimming removed 4 bases at V and 8 bases at J, with 21 bases between. CDR3 length equals 15 residues. The CDR3 reads CASSSGQLQNKKQYF. The DNA of the CDR3 is TGTGCCAGCAGCTCAGGACAACTACAAAATAAAAAGCAGTACTTC.

The chain combines TRBV5-1 with TRBJ1-1, with TRBD1 as a possible D gene (6 bases). This CDR3 has 14 amino acids. Germline V CDR1 and CDR2: SGHRS, YFSETQ. Trimming removed 5 bases at V and 0 bases at J, with 11 bases between. CDR3 DNA: TGCGCCAGCAGATTAGGACAGATGAACACTGAAGCTTTCTTT. Encoded protein: CASRLGQMNTEAFF.